This TCR beta chain was obtained from a study of T cell repertoires in cytomegalovirus infection. The overall study: The public TCR beta signatures pointed to both CMV infection and matching HLA type. Regarding the study as a whole: Pooled public TCR beta family frequency picked out CMV carriers with the relevant HLA. The ex vivo response showed dominance by HLA-C-restricted CMV-specific TCR beta clonotypes.

Germline CDR1 and CDR2: SEHNR and FQNEAQ (reference sequence). The V gene lost 2 bases and the J gene lost 0 bases, with 9 bases spanning the gap. The CDR3 has 15 amino acids. This clonotype was seen only a few times. Antigen unknown. TCRdb processed the reads anew with MiXCR; each CDR3 protein has one entry. The sample carries 60,000 to 85,000 distinct CDR3 sequences, approximately 22% recorded once. The genes are TRBV7-9 and TRBJ2-3; D might be TRBD2 (5 bases). The specimen was PBMCs, sequenced either directly or after in vitro stimulation (not recorded which). The source of this sequence is a human donor in good health (CMV status not recorded). Some clones in this sample may be carry-over from other donors' samples. The DNA of the CDR3 is TGTGCCAGCAGCTTAAGTCCGGGAAGCACAGATACGCAGTATTTT. It specifies CASSLSPGSTDTQYF.